Listed here are 30 T cell receptor beta chains from one sample, sequenced in a study of pediatric ulcerative colitis. The method was immunoSEQ multiplex PCR; TCRdb's version includes in-frame clones alone and lacks a portion of them. The top ten hold roughly 5.2% of the sample, which has 64,000 or so clones, about three quarters seen once. The specimen sequenced was blood. The receptors shown here come from a boy younger than 18 with moderate ulcerative colitis.

The table lists this clone with a count of one. The J gene is TRBJ2-7, the V gene TRBV29-1; 10 nucleotides align to TRBD1. The V segment lost 6 bases and the J segment 9 bases; nucleotides outside the gene matches: 5. CDR3 length: 11 residues. Germline-derived CDR1 and CDR2 are SQVTM and ANQGSEA. CDR3 DNA: TGCAGCGTCGGGACAGGGGAGAGGCAGTACTTC. This gives the protein CSVGTGERQYF.

The count of this clone is one. The chain combines TRBV7-8 with TRBJ1-2; TRBD1 is a possible D gene (6 bases). Per the germline V gene, CDR1 is SGHVS and CDR2 is FQNEAQ. This CDR3 has 16 amino acids. With 5 bases removed from V and 5 bases from J, the gap between germline ends came to 21 bases. The CDR3 is CASSTGISPQGYGYTF. CDR3 bases: TGTGCCAGCAGCACAGGGATTAGCCCTCAGGGGTATGGCTACACCTTC.

This chain uses TRBV13 with TRBJ2-7; D may be TRBD1 (5 bases). Germline V gene data show CDR1 as PRHDT and CDR2 as FYEKMQ (reference sequence). The CDR3 length is 16 residues. The ends were cut back, 2 bases at V and 0 bases at J, with 14 bases in the middle. The DNA for the CDR3 is TGTGCCAGCAGCTTAATCTCCGACAGAGACTCCTACGAGCAGTACTTC. This sequence encodes CASSLISDRDSYEQYF. The complete variable domain, with remaining parts taken from reference TRBV13 and TRBJ2-7, reads AAGVIQSPRHLIKEKRETATLKCYPIPRHDTVYWYQQGPGQDPQFLISFYEKMQSDKGSIPDRFSAQQFSDYHSELNMSSLELGDSALYFCASSLISDRDSYEQYFGPGTRLTVT.

The rearrangement joins TRBV2 to TRBJ2-7, with TRBD1 matching over 9 bases. The CDR3 covers 14 residues. Germline CDR1 SNHLY, CDR2 FYNNEI. The J segment lost 4 bases and the V segment lost 6 bases, leaving 7 bases of the junction unmatched. In DNA form, the CDR3 reads TGTGCCAGCAGACGGACAGGGGAAAGGTACGAGCAGTACTTC. This sequence encodes CASRRTGERYEQYF.

This clone showed up just once. The chain recombines TRBV6-1 with TRBJ2-1; 8 bases are a match to TRBD2. J gave up 8 bases and V 9 bases, and 9 bases lay outside the gene matches. The CDR3 extends over 13 amino acids. Germline CDR1 MNHNS, CDR2 SASEGT. CDR3 nucleotides: TGTGCCAGTTACCTCACGGGGGGGGATGAGCAGTTCTTC. Translated, it gives CASYLTGGDEQFF.

This clone has only a few counts. The J gene is TRBJ2-7, the V gene TRBV19; D is perhaps TRBD1 or TRBD2 (5 bases each). This CDR3 comprises 17 residues. V dropped 7 bases and J dropped 7 bases, with 29 bases sitting between them. Germline values: CDR1 LNHDA, CDR2 SQIVND (reference sequence). Here the CDR3 reads CASTPSVVGAGSVEQYF. Written as DNA, the CDR3 is TGTGCCAGTACACCGTCGGTCGTCGGGGCAGGGAGCGTGGAGCAGTACTTC.

This clone has more than one count but fewer than ten. V gene TRBV19 combines with J gene TRBJ1-5; D remains ambiguous. From germline, CDR1 is LNHDA and CDR2 SQIVND (reference sequence). The CDR3 is 13 amino acids. The V end was cut by 5 bases, the J end by 4 bases, with 9 bases between. The CDR3 sequence is CASSPEGNQPQHF. In nucleotides, the CDR3 is TGTGCCAGTAGTCCGGAAGGGAATCAGCCCCAGCATTTT.

This clone has a single count. This chain links TRBV18 with TRBJ1-4, with 8 nucleotides matching TRBD1. V lost 4 bases to trimming and J lost 2 bases; unmatched junction nucleotides: 6. The CDR3 has 16 residues. Per the germline V gene, CDR1 is KGHSH and CDR2 is LQKENI. As DNA, the CDR3 is TGTGCCAGCTCACGTCAACAGGGGGATACTAATGAAAAACTGTTTTTT. Its protein product is CASSRQQGDTNEKLFF.

CDR3 coding DNA: TGCGCCAGCAGTGATTTAGGGGGGCGAATGCATGGCGCTGAGCAGTTCTTC. This translates into CASSDLGGRMHGAEQFF. The chain combines TRBV10-1 with TRBJ2-1, with D perhaps being TRBD1 or TRBD2 (6 bases each). Germline V gene sequence: CDR1 WNHNN, CDR2 SYGVQD (reference sequence). The CDR3 length is 17 residues. Trimming removed 3 bases from V and 9 bases from J, with 24 bases in between.

This chain uses TRBV9 with TRBJ2-7; no clear D gene. Germline V gene data show CDR1 as SGDLS and CDR2 as YYNGEE. Trimming left V 0 bases short and J 2 bases short, with 9 bases between. The CDR3 length is 14 residues. CDR3 sequence: CASSVGADPYEQYF. The CDR3 bases are TGTGCCAGCAGCGTAGGGGCGGATCCCTACGAGCAGTACTTC.

This clone appeared a single time. The V and J genes are TRBV4-1 and TRBJ2-1, with TRBD2 identical over 8 bases. Germline V lookup: CDR1 MGHRA, CDR2 YSYEKL. The CDR3 is 17 residues long. The junction had 11 bases not matched to a gene; V was cut back by 4 bases and J by 3 bases. The CDR3 loop reads CASSPGGISGIYNEQFF. The CDR3 nucleotides read TGCGCCAGCAGCCCGGGTGGTATTAGCGGGATCTACAATGAGCAGTTCTTC.

This chain connects TRBV19 to TRBJ2-5, with D uncertain. Germline loops: CDR1 LNHDA, CDR2 SQIVND (reference sequence). V was cut by 4 bases and J by 5 bases, with 11 bases left in between. CDR3 length: 13 amino acids. In DNA form, the CDR3 reads TGTGCCAGTAGTACGGTAGGGCCCGAGACCCAGTACTTC. This sequence encodes CASSTVGPETQYF.

The chain uses TRBV7-2 and TRBJ2-5, with 11 bases lining up with TRBD2. The germline gives CDR1 SGHTA, CDR2 FQGNSA. V dropped 5 bases and J dropped 3; count of bases not matched to a gene: 5. The CDR3 runs to 15 residues. The CDR3 loop reads CASSQQLAGEETQYF. The CDR3 DNA sequence: TGTGCCAGCAGCCAGCAACTAGCGGGGGAAGAGACCCAGTACTTC.

This clone was detected only a few times. The chain is built from TRBV4-3 and TRBJ1-2; D gene unclear. V shed 0 bases and J shed 10 bases, with 15 bases lying between them. CDR1 is LGHNA, CDR2 YSLEER, per germline. The CDR3 length is 14 residues. This CDR3 is CASSQDSGHRVYTF. Written as DNA, the CDR3 is TGCGCCAGCAGCCAAGATAGTGGGCATCGCGTCTACACCTTC.

The rearrangement uses TRBV5-1 and TRBJ1-1; D ambiguous. CDR1 is SGHRS, CDR2 YFSETQ, per germline. This CDR3 is 13 amino acids long. Trimming removed 4 bases at V and 2 bases at J, with 9 bases between. Written as DNA, the CDR3 is TGCGCCAGCAGCCATTCAGGAAACACTGAAGCTTTCTTT. Translating it yields CASSHSGNTEAFF.

The gene calls are TRBV11-2 and TRBJ2-7; D might be TRBD1 (8 bases). The CDR3 is made up of 15 amino acids. Germline CDR1 SGHAT, CDR2 FQNNGV. With 5 bases removed from V and 3 bases from J, the gap between germline ends came to 17 bases. As DNA, the CDR3 is TGTGCCAGCAGCCCACGGACAGGGAGGGTCTACGAGCAGTACTTC. Protein sequence: CASSPRTGRVYEQYF.

The genes are TRBV11-2 and TRBJ2-3; D call uncertain. Trimming shortened V by 2 bases and J by 6 bases, and 15 bases separated the two germline ends. Germline V gene data show CDR1 as SGHAT and CDR2 as FQNNGV. The CDR3 loop spans 15 amino acids. CDR3 amino acids: CASSLNVVVGDTQYF. In DNA, the CDR3 is TGTGCCAGCAGCTTAAATGTGGTGGTGGGGGATACGCAGTATTTT.

This clone was observed a few times. The chain is built from TRBV4-1 and TRBJ1-2; D unclear. The CDR3 length is 14 residues. V was pared by 3 bases and J by 0 bases, with 8 bases between. The germline gives CDR1 MGHRA, CDR2 YSYEKL. Here the CDR3 reads CASSQVRANYGYTF. In nucleotides, the CDR3 is TGCGCCAGCAGCCAGGTCAGAGCTAACTATGGCTACACCTTC.

V usage is TRBV9 and J usage is TRBJ2-5; 14 bases align to TRBD2. J gave up 5 bases and V 3 bases, and 3 bases lay outside the gene matches. Per germline, CDR1 SGDLS and CDR2 YYNGEE. The CDR3 runs 15 residues. The CDR3 is CASSGGLAGVETQYF. The DNA of the CDR3 is TGTGCCAGCAGCGGGGGACTAGCGGGAGTGGAGACCCAGTACTTC.

J is TRBJ1-1 and V is TRBV6-5; D is unresolved. V gave up 0 bases and J gave up 2 bases, with 7 bases separating them. The V gene's germline CDR1 is MNHEY and CDR2 SVGAGI. This CDR3 contains 14 residues. CDR3 bases: TGTGCCAGCAGTTACTCGAAGGCAAACACTGAAGCTTTCTTT. Protein sequence: CASSYSKANTEAFF.

The V call is TRBV25-1, the J call TRBJ2-7; 10 bases agree with TRBD1. The CDR3 spans 15 residues. Germline CDR1 is MGHDK and CDR2 is SYGVNS. Trimming removed 5 bases from V and 1 base from J; junction bases left unmatched: 5. The CDR3 nucleotides read TGTGCCAGCAGTTCCCGGGACAGGGGATCCTACGAGCAGTACTTC. This gives the protein CASSSRDRGSYEQYF.

The V gene is TRBV11-2, the J gene TRBJ2-2, with unresolved D. There are 14 residues in the CDR3. The germline V gene has CDR1 SGHAT and CDR2 FQNNGV. With 5 bases removed from V and 0 bases from J, the gap between germline ends came to 7 bases. CDR3 in amino acids: CASSRHTNTGELFF. Written as DNA, the CDR3 is TGTGCCAGCAGCCGGCACACGAACACCGGGGAGCTGTTTTTT.

This chain joins TRBV20-1 and TRBJ2-3; no firm D call. This CDR3 is built from 11 residues. Deletions cut 3 bases from V and 11 bases from J, with 12 bases between. Germline V gene lookup returns CDR1 DFQATT and CDR2 SNEGSKA (reference sequence). Here the CDR3 reads CSASGIGGQYF. CDR3 DNA sequence: TGCAGTGCTAGTGGGATCGGTGGGCAGTATTTT.

This clone was counted a few times. The V and J genes are TRBV7-2 and TRBJ2-7, with 10 bases lining up with TRBD1. This CDR3 comprises 16 residues. CDR1 and CDR2 from the germline V gene are SGHTA and FQGNSA. V was pared by 3 bases and J by 3 bases, with 8 bases of the junction left unmatched. Here the CDR3 DNA reads TGTGCCAGCAGCTTTGGGACCGGGACAGGGGTCTACGAGCAGTACTTC. Protein sequence: CASSFGTGTGVYEQYF. Looking up the rest from reference TRBV7-2 and TRBJ2-7 gives the full variable domain: GAGVSQSPSNKVTEKGKDVELRCDPISGHTALYWYRQSLGQGLEFLIYFQGNSAPDKSGLPSDRFSAERTGGSVSTLTIQRTQQEDSAVYLCASSFGTGTGVYEQYFGPGTRLTVT.

The V and J genes are TRBV14 and TRBJ1-6, with a tentative D call TRBD1 (5 bases). From germline, CDR1 is SGHDN and CDR2 FVKESK. CDR3 size: 16 residues. Trimming took off 4 bases at V and 10 bases at J, with 20 bases between the two ends. The CDR3 DNA follows: TGTGCCAGCAGCCTCGGACGGGGGGTAGGGGAATCACCCCTCCACTTT. This sequence encodes CASSLGRGVGESPLHF.

This chain joins TRBV23-1 and TRBJ1-5; D is ambiguous. TRBV23-1 belongs to the ORF category, with a function that is uncertain. V lost 3 bases and J 3 bases, leaving 9 bases between the germline ends. There are 14 residues in the CDR3. The CDR3 region is CASSQSFPNQPQHF. CDR3 DNA sequence: TGCGCCAGCAGTCAGAGCTTCCCCAATCAGCCCCAGCATTTT.

The chain links TRBV7-2 to TRBJ2-5; TRBD2 might be the D (7 bases). The CDR3 totals 17 residues. V was pared by 1 base and J by 9 bases, with 24 bases between. CDR1 SGHTA and CDR2 FQGNSA come from the germline V gene. Written as DNA, the CDR3 is TGTGCCAGCAGCTTAGTACCCGGACTGGAGGGGGGGGTGGCCCAGTACTTC. It codes for CASSLVPGLEGGVAQYF.

This chain connects TRBV6-4 to TRBJ2-3, with D possibly called TRBD1 or TRBD2 (5 bases each). The germline V gene encodes CDR1 MRHNA and CDR2 SNTAGT. CDR3 length equals 15 residues. Between the trimmed V and J ends, which lost 5 bases and 1 base, there was a span of 13 bases. The CDR3 loop reads CASSRQRRRTDTQYF. For the CDR3, the DNA is TGTGCCAGCAGTCGACAGCGGAGACGCACAGATACGCAGTATTTT.

This clone was picked up one time. This chain joins TRBV14 and TRBJ2-4; D remains ambiguous. This CDR3 has 16 amino acids. The V and J ends lost 1 base and 2 bases respectively, with 12 bases between them. Germline-derived CDR1 and CDR2 are SGHDN and FVKESK. CDR3 residues: CASSQGHGVTKNIQYF. The CDR3 nucleotides are TGTGCCAGCAGCCAAGGACATGGAGTAACCAAAAACATTCAGTACTTC.

The chain links TRBV14 to TRBJ1-6; D gene uncertain. Between the trimmed V and J ends, which lost 1 base and 7 bases, there was a span of 5 bases. Germline V lookup: CDR1 SGHDN, CDR2 FVKESK. This CDR3 comprises 13 residues. The CDR3: CASSQVGNSPLHF. Written as DNA, the CDR3 is TGTGCCAGCAGCCAAGTTGGGAATTCACCCCTCCACTTT.